This TCR beta chain derives from a study of T cells in tumors after PD-1 blockade. Study in general: Treatment was either pembrolizumab 200 mg every 3 weeks or cemiplimab 350 mg every 2 weeks. Notes on the study in general: Some novel exhausted tumor clones appeared in pre-treatment blood, suggesting peripheral recruitment.

A remark on this clone: Its specificity is unknown.

CDR1 and CDR2 (germline): SNHLY, FYNNEI. The CDR3 covers 15 residues. V shed 4 bases and J shed 8 bases, with 20 bases lying between them. Generated by immunoSEQ multiplex PCR, the TCRdb table keeps only in-frame clones and is missing some. The table records 60,000 to 70,000 clones, roughly 70% of them present only once. The chain recombines TRBV2 with TRBJ1-2; D is perhaps TRBD1 (5 bases). This receptor was identified in a human donor with basal cell carcinoma. Sequenced material: PBMCs, taken after anti-PD-1 treatment. This CDR3 is CASSAQGVIRGGYTF. In nucleotides, the CDR3 is TGTGCCAGCAGTGCCCAGGGAGTTATTCGAGGAGGCTACACCTTC.